This T cell receptor (beta chain) was identified in a study of beta chain features in type 1 diabetes. CD45RO/CCR7/CD25/CD127/CD95/CD27 separated CD4+ naive, central memory, regulatory and stem cell-like memory cells by sorting. Study-wide results and caveats: Among type 1 diabetes patients, VDJ junctions had fewer insertions and more deletions. All four CD4+ subsets of Type 1 diabetes patients contained TCRB CDR3s that were moderately but significantly shorter.

cDNA synthesis used the whole RNA isolate, giving expressed TCRB sequences. Profiled with immunoSEQ multiplex PCR; TCRdb holds only in-frame clones, not every one. This repertoire shows some 250,000 clones, roughly 10% found once; its top ten account for about 0.018%. After removal of 4 bases from V and 4 bases from J, the junction contained 4 bases not matched to a gene. CDR1 and CDR2 from the germline V gene are SQVTM and ANQGSEA. The CDR3 is made up of 13 amino acids. Concerning this clone itself: Antigen unknown.

This TCR was recovered from a man under 40 with type 1 diabetes. The sequenced material came from naive CD4+ T cells from blood. This chain connects TRBV29-1 to TRBJ2-1; 7 bases are shared with TRBD2. The CDR3 coding sequence is TGCAGCGTTGGGGCTAGCGGATACAATGAGCAGTTCTTC. Its protein product is CSVGASGYNEQFF.